These 9 T cell receptor beta chains originate from one sample sequenced in a study of cytomegalovirus exposure and HLA in healthy donors. PCR was performed using 60 Vbeta and 13 Jbeta primers. Produced via immunoSEQ multiplex PCR; TCRdb's table is partial and in-frame only. The sample lists under 200,000 clones, 68% occurring once. Material for sequencing was PBMCs. These receptors came from a man aged 50 to 59 in good health and CMV-seronegative.

In nucleotides, the CDR3 is TGTGCCACCGAAGACAGGGCAGCCGGGGAGCTGTTTTTT. Translated, it gives CATEDRAAGELFF. The chain carries TRBV5-4 and TRBJ2-2, with 7 bases identical to TRBD1. Germline CDR1 is SGHNT and CDR2 is YYREEE (reference sequence). Germline trimming cut 9 bases from V and 6 bases from J; bases unmatched to any gene: 8. The CDR3 length is 13 residues.

CDR3 amino acids: CSVERGVPEQFF. In nucleotides, the CDR3 is TGCAGCGTTGAACGGGGGGTCCCTGAGCAGTTCTTC. The chain carries TRBV29-1 and TRBJ2-1, with 7 bases that match TRBD2. Germline V gene lookup returns CDR1 SQVTM and CDR2 ANQGSEA. The CDR3 is 12 amino acids. The ends lost 2 bases at V and 9 bases at J; junction bases unmatched: 4.

V gene TRBV11-3 combines with J gene TRBJ2-7; TRBD1 matches 7 bases. CDR1 and CDR2 (germline): SGHNT, YENEEA. Losses at the gene ends were 3 bases for V and 3 bases for J; bases not matched to a gene: 2. This CDR3 comprises 13 residues. CDR3 nucleotides: TGTGCCAGCAGCTTTGACAGGGACTACGAGCAGTACTTC. Protein: CASSFDRDYEQYF.

For this clone: Within the sample, other DNA sequences also encode this same CDR3. The chain couples TRBV6-5 to TRBJ2-7; 10 nucleotides match TRBD1. V was pared by 7 bases and J by 4 bases, with 4 bases of the junction left unmatched. The CDR3 covers 13 residues. CDR1 is MNHEY and CDR2 is SVGAGI in the germline V gene. CDR3 in amino acids: CASKRTGGYEQYF. The CDR3 DNA follows: TGTGCCAGCAAGAGGACAGGGGGATACGAGCAGTACTTC.

This sequence joins TRBV5-1 and TRBJ1-2; the D is unclear. V lost 2 bases, J lost 0 bases, and 8 bases lay in between. The germline CDR1 and CDR2 sequences are SGHRS and YFSETQ. This CDR3 has 14 residues. CDR3 nucleotides: TGCGCCAGCAGCTTCGAGACAACTAACTATGGCTACACCTTC. Amino acid sequence: CASSFETTNYGYTF.

This clone has just a few counts. The gene calls are TRBV11-1 and TRBJ2-1; TRBD2 is a possible D gene (7 bases). The V end lost 3 bases, the J end lost 2 bases, and 11 bases lay between the germline ends. The CDR3 extends over 15 amino acids. CDR1 and CDR2 from the germline V gene are SGHAT and FQDESV (reference sequence). CDR3 DNA: TGTGCCAGCAGCTTGGGAGGGGGAGCCTACAATGAGCAGTTCTTC. Protein product: CASSLGGGAYNEQFF. The entire variable domain, with the rest obtained from reference TRBV11-1 and TRBJ2-1, is as follows: EAEVAQSPRYKITEKSQAVAFWCDPISGHATLYWYRQILGQGPELLVQFQDESVVDDSQLPKDRFSAERLKGVDSTLKIQPAELGDSAMYLCASSLGGGAYNEQFFGPGTRLTVL.

This clone occurred a few times. The gene calls are TRBV6-1 and TRBJ1-2; TRBD1 might be the D (6 bases). V lost 5 bases and J 4 bases, leaving 17 bases between the germline ends. The germline CDR1 and CDR2 sequences are MNHNS and SASEGT. CDR3 size: 15 residues. This chain's CDR3 is CASSPPGTNIYGYTF. The CDR3, as DNA: TGTGCCAGCAGTCCCCCCGGGACAAACATCTATGGCTACACCTTC.

The genes are TRBV28 and TRBJ1-2, with 8 bases aligning to TRBD1. The junction had 16 bases not matched to a gene; V was cut back by 3 bases and J by 7 bases. The CDR3 loop spans 17 amino acids. CDR1 MDHEN and CDR2 SYDVKM come from the germline V gene. CDR3 bases: TGTGCCAGCAGTTTTAAAGACCCAGGGGGCGTAATGCGTGGCTACACCTTC. Protein product: CASSFKDPGGVMRGYTF.

This chain uses TRBV6-1 with TRBJ1-2; 9 nucleotides match TRBD1. V was pared by 3 bases and J by 8 bases, with 4 bases of the junction left unmatched. CDR1 MNHNS and CDR2 SASEGT come from the germline V gene. This CDR3 has 13 amino acids. The CDR3 bases are TGTGCCAGCAGTGAGAACAGGGGGCGAGGCTACACCTTC. Protein: CASSENRGRGYTF.